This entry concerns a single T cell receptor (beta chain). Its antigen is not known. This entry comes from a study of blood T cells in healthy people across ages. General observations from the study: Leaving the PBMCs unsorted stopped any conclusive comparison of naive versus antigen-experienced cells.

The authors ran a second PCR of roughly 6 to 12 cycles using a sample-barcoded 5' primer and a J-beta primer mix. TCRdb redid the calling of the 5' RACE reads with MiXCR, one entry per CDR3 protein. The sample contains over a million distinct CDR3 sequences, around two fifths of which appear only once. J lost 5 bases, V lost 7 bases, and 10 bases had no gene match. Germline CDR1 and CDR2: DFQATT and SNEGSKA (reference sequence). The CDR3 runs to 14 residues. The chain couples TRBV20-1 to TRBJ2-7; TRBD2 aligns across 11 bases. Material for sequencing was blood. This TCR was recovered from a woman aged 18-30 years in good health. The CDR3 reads CSVSGRAWSNEQYF. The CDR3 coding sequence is TGCAGTGTTAGCGGGAGGGCCTGGTCGAACGAGCAGTACTTC.